One TCR beta chain is described in this entry. Generated by immunoSEQ multiplex PCR, the TCRdb table keeps only in-frame clones and is missing some. This table holds about 140,000 clones, just over 85% found once. This entry comes from a study of control samples from healthy donors and cancer patients. The CDR3 has 16 residues. The V gene's germline CDR1 is LNHDA and CDR2 SQIVND (reference sequence). V was pared by 1 base and J by 6 bases, with 17 bases between. Material for sequencing was blood. The receptor was derived from a man between 18 and 35 years old in good health. The chain recombines TRBV19 with TRBJ2-3; possible D gene TRBD2, 5 bases. The CDR3 region has the DNA TGTGCCAGTAGTATAGTAGGACTCCAAAAAGGGGATACGCAGTATTTT. Protein sequence: CASSIVGLQKGDTQYF.